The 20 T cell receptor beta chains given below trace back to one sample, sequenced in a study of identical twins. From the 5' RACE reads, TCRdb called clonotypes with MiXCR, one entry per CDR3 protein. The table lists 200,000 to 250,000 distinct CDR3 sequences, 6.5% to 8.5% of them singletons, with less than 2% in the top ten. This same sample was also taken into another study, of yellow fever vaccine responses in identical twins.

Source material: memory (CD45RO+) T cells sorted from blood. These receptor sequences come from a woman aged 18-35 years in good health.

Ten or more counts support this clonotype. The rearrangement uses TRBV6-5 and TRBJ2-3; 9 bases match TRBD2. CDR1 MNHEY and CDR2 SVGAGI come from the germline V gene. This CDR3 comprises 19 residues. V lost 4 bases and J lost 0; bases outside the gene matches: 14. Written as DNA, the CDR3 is TGTGCCAGCAGTTCCCAACTTCAGACTAGCGGCGTAAGCACAGATACGCAGTATTTT. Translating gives CASSSQLQTSGVSTDTQYF.

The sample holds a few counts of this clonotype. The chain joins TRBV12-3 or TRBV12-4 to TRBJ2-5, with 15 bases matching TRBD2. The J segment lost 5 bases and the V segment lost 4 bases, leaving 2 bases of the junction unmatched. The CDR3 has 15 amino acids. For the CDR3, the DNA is TGTGCCAGCAGTTGGACTAGCGGGGGGGTGGAGACCCAGTACTTC. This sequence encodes CASSWTSGGVETQYF.

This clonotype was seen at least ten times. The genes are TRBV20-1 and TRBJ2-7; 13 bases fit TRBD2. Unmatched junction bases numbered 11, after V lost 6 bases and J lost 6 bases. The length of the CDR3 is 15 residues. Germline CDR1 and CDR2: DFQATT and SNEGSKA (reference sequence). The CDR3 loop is CSAKGLAGPLIEQYF. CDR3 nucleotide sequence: TGCAGTGCCAAGGGACTAGCGGGGCCTTTGATCGAGCAGTACTTC.

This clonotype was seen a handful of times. CDR3 DNA sequence: TGCAGTGCTTCCCTCAGGGCCTACGAGCAGTACTTC. Translating gives CSASLRAYEQYF. The chain is built from TRBV20-1 and TRBJ2-7, with D perhaps TRBD1 (5 bases). CDR1 is DFQATT, CDR2 SNEGSKA, per germline (reference sequence). This CDR3 has 12 amino acids. V was shortened by 5 bases and J by 2 bases, with 10 bases between the two germline ends.

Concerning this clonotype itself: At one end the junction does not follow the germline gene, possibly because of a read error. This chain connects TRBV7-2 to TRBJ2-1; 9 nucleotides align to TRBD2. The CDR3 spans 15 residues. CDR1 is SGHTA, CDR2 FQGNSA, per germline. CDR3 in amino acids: CASSLAAGGYNEQLF. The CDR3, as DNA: TGTGCCAGCAGCTTAGCAGCGGGAGGTTACAATGAGCAGCTCTTC.

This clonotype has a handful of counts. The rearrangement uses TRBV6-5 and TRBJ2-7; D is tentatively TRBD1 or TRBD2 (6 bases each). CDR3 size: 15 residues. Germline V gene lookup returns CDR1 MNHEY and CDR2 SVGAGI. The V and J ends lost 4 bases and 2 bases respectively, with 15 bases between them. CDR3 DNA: TGTGCCAGCAGTTCCCGGGGGCGCGGGCCCTACGAGCAGTACTTC. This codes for CASSSRGRGPYEQYF.

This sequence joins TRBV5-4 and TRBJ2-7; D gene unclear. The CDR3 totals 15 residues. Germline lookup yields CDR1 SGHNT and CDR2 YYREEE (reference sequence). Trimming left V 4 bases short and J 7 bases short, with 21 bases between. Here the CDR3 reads CASSPEAASLSEQYF. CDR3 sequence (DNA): TGTGCCAGCAGCCCCGAGGCAGCGTCCCTGTCAGAGCAGTACTTC. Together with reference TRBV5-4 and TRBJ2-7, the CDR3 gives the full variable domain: ETGVTQSPTHLIKTRGQQVTLRCSSQSGHNTVSWYQQALGQGPQFIFQYYREEENGRGNFPPRFSGLQFPNYSSELNVNALELDDSALYLCASSPEAASLSEQYFGPGTRLTVT.

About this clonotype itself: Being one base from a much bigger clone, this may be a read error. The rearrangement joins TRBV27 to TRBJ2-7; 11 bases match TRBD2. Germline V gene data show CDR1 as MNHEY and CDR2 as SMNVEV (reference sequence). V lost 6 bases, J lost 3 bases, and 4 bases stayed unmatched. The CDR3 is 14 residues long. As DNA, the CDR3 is TGTGCCAGCAGGGGACTAGCGGATAACTACGAGCAGTACTTC. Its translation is CASRGLADNYEQYF.

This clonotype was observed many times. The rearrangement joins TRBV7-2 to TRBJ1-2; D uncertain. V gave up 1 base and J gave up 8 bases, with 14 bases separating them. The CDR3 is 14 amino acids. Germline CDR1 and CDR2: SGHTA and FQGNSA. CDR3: CASSLEAAGRGYTF. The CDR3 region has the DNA TGTGCCAGCAGCTTAGAGGCGGCAGGTCGGGGCTACACCTTC.

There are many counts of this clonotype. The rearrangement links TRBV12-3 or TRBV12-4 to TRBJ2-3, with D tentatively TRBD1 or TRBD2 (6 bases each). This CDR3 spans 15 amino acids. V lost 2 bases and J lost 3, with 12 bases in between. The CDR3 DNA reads TGTGCCAGCAGTTTACAGGGGAGCGGGACAGATACGCAGTATTTT. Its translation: CASSLQGSGTDTQYF.

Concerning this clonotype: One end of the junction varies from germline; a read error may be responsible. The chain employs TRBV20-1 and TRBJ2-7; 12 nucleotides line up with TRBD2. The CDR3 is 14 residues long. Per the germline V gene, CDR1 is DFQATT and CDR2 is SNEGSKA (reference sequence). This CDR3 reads CSASVGASGRAPPF. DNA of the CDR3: TGCAGTGCTAGTGTCGGGGCTAGCGGGAGGGCCCCGCCTTTC.

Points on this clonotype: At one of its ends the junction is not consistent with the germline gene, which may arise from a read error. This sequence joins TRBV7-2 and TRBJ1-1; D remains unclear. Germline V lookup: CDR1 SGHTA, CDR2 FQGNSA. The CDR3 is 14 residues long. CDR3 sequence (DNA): TGTGCCAGCAGCCCGCGGACGGGGAACTCTGAAGCTTTCTTT. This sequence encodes CASSPRTGNSEAFF.

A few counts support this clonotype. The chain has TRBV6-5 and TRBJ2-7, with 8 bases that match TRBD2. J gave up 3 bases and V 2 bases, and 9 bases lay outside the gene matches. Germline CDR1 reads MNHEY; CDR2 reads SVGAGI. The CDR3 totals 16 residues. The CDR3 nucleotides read TGTGCCAGCAGTTACGGCGGGGGGCGGACCGTCTACGAGCAGTACTTC. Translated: CASSYGGGRTVYEQYF.

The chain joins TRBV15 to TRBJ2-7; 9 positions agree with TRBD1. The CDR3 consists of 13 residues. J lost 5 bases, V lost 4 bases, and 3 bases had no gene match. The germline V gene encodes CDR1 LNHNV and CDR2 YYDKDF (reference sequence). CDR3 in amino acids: CATSTQGANEQYF. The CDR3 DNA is TGTGCCACCAGCACACAGGGGGCCAACGAGCAGTACTTC.

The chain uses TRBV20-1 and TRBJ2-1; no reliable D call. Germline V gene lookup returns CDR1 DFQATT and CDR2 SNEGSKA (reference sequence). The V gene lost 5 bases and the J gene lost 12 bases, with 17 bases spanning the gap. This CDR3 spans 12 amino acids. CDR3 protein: CSAQWPVSGQFF. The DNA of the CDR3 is TGCAGTGCTCAATGGCCGGTTTCAGGGCAGTTCTTC.

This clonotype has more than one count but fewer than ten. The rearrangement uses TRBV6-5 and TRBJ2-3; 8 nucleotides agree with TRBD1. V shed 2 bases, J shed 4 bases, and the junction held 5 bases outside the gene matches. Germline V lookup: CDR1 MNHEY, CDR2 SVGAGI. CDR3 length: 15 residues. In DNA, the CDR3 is TGTGCCAGCAGTTACAGGCCAGGGGGCGCAGATACGCAGTATTTT. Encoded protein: CASSYRPGGADTQYF.

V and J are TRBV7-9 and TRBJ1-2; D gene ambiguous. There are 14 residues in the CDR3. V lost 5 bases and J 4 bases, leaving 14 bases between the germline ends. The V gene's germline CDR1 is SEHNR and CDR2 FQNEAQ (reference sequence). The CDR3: CASSVVGKSYGYTF. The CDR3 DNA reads TGTGCCAGCAGCGTTGTGGGGAAATCCTATGGCTACACCTTC.

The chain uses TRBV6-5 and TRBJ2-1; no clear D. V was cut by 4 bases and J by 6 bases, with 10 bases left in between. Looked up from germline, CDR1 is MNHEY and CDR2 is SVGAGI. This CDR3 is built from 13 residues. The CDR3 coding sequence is TGTGCCAGCAGTTTTCTCAAGTCCAATGAGCAGTTCTTC. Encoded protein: CASSFLKSNEQFF.

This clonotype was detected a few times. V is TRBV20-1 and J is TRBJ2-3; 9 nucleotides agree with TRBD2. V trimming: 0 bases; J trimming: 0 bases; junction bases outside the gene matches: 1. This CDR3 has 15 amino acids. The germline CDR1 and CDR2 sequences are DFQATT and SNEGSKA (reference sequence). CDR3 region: CSARDSGSSTDTQYF. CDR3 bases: TGCAGTGCTAGAGATAGCGGGAGCAGCACAGATACGCAGTATTTT.

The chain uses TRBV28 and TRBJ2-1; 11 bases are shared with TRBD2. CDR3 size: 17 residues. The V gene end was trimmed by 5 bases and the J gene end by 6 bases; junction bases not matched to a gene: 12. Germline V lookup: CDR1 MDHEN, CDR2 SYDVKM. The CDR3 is CASSQILSGGAANEQFF. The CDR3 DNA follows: TGTGCCAGCAGTCAGATCCTTAGCGGGGGGGCAGCCAATGAGCAGTTCTTC.